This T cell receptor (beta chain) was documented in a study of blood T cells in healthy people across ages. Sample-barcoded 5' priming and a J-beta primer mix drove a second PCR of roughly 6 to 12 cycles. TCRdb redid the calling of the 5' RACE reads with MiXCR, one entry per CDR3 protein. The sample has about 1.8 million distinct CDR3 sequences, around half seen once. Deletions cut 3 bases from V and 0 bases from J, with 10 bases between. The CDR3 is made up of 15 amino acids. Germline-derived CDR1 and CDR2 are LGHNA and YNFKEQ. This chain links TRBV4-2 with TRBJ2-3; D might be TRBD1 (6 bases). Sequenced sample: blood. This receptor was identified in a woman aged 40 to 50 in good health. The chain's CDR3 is CASSHVTGSTDTQYF. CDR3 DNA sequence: TGTGCCAGCAGCCACGTGACAGGTAGCACAGATACGCAGTATTTT.